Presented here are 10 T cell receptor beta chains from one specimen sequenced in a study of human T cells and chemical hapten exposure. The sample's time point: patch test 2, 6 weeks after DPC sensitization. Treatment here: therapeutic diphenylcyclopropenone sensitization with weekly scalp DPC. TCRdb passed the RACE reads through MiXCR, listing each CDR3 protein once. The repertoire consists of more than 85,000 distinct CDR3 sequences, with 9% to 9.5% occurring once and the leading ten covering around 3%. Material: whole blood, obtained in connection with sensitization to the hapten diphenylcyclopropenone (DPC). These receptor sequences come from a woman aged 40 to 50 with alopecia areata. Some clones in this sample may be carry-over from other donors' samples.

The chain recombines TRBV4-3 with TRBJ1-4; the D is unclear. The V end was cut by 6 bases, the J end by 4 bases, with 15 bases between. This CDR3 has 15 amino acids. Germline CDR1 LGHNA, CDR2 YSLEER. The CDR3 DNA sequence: TGCGCCAGCAGTCCTAGGATCTCCCATAATGAAAAACTGTTTTTT. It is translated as CASSPRISHNEKLFF.

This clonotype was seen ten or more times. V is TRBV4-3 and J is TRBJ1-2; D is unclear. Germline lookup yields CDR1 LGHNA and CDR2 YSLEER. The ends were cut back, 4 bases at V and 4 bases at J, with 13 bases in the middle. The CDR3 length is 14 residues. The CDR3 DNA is TGCGCCAGCAGCCCCTGGGCTGGTGTCTATGGCTACACCTTC. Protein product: CASSPWAGVYGYTF.

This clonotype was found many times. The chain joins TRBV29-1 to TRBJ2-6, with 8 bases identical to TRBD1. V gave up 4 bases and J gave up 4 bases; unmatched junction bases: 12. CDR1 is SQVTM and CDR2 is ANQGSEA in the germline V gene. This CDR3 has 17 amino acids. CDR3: CSVAQGRGRSGANVLTF. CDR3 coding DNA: TGCAGCGTTGCTCAGGGCAGGGGGCGTTCGGGGGCCAACGTCCTGACTTTC. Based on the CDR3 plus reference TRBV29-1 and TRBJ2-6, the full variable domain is SAVISQKPSRDICQRGTSLTIQCQVDSQVTMMFWYRQQPGQSLTLIATANQGSEATYESGFVIDKFPISRPNLTFSTLTVSNMSPEDSSIYLCSVAQGRGRSGANVLTFGAGSRLTVL.

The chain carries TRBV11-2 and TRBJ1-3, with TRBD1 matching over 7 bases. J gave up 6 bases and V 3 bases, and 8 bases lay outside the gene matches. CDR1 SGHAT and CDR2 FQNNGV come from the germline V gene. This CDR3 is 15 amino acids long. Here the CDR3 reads CASSFEGARANTIYF. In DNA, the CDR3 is TGTGCCAGCAGCTTCGAGGGGGCGCGAGCAAACACCATATATTTT.

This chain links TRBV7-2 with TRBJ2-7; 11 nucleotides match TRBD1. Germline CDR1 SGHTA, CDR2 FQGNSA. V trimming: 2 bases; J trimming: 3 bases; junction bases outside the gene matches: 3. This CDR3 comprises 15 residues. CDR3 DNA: TGTGCCAGCAGCTTATCCGGGACAGGGGGCTACGAGCAGTACTTC. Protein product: CASSLSGTGGYEQYF.

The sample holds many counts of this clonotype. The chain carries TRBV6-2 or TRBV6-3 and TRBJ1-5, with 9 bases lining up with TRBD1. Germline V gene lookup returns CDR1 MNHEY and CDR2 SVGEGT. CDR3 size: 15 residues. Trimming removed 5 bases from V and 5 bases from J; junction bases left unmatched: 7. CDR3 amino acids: CASSLPGQGYQPQHF. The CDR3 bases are TGTGCCAGCAGTCTACCGGGACAGGGTTATCAGCCCCAGCATTTT.

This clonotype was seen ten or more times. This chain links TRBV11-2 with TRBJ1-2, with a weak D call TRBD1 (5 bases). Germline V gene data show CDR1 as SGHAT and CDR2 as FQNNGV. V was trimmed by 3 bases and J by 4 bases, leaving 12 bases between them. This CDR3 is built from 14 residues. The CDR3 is CASSFTGGIYGYTF. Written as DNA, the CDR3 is TGTGCCAGCAGCTTCACGGGGGGGATCTATGGCTACACCTTC.

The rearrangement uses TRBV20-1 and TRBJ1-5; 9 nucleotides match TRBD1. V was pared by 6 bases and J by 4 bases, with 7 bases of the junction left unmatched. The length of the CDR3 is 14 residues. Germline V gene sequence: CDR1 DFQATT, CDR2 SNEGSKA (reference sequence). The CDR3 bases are TGCAGTGCCCACCGGGACAGGGAGAATCAGCCCCAGCATTTT. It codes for CSAHRDRENQPQHF.

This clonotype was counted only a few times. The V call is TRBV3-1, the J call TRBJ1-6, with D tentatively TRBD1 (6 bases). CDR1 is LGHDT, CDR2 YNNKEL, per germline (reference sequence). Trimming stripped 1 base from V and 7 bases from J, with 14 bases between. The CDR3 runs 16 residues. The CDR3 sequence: CASSQGGGSGNSPLHF. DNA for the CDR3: TGTGCCAGCAGCCAAGGGGGGGGCTCGGGAAATTCACCCCTCCACTTT.

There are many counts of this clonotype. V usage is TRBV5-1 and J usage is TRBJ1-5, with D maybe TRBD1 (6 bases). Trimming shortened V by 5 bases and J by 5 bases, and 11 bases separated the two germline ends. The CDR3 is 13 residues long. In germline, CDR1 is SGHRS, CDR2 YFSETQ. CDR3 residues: CASRGAWDQPQHF. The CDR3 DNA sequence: TGCGCCAGCAGGGGGGCGTGGGATCAGCCCCAGCATTTT.